This T cell receptor (beta chain) was retrieved from a study of Ad26.COV2.S vaccination and SARS-CoV-2 variants. The data were produced by immunoSEQ multiplex PCR, yet TCRdb's version contains in-frame clones alone and is incomplete. The sample includes some 340,000 clones, 86% seen only once; the top ten take around 1.9%. V lost 4 bases and J lost 0, with 16 bases in between. CDR3 length: 17 amino acids. Germline CDR1 and CDR2: SGHAT and FQNNGV. The treatment was: some 19 received Ad26.COV2.S at low or high dose, single or two shots; about 5 received placebo; per-sample allocation not given. The samples were gathered on day 63 after the first injection of vaccine or placebo. It was an adult aged 18-55 years in Boston who was the donor.

This sequence was found in a person between 18 and 65 years old who received the Ad26.COV2.S COVID-19 vaccine or a placebo. This sequence joins TRBV11-2 and TRBJ2-1; D possibly corresponds to TRBD2 (7 bases). This material consisted of peripheral blood, taken in a trial of Ad26.COV2.S vaccine versus placebo. CDR3 in DNA: TGTGCCAGCAGCTCAGGGGAGGGCCAAATCTCCTACAATGAGCAGTTCTTC. This encodes CASSSGEGQISYNEQFF.